The 5 T cell receptor beta chains reported below all come from one sample, sequenced in a study of beta chain features in type 1 diabetes. Findings and limits, study-wide: The study found moderately but significantly shorter TCRB CDR3s in all four CD4+ subsets of Type 1 diabetes patients.

The sequenced template was cDNA made from the entire isolated RNA. Repertoires were generated with immunoSEQ multiplex PCR, while TCRdb's copy carries only in-frame clones and drops some. The table shows about 150,000 clones, with about 13% occurring only once. Their cognate antigens are unknown. The sequenced sample was central memory CD4+ T cells from blood. The receptors were sampled from a man aged 18 to 30 with type 1 diabetes.

This clone was counted between two and nine times. The genes are TRBV7-2 and TRBJ1-5, with no clear D. Germline loops: CDR1 SGHTA, CDR2 FQGNSA. CDR3 size: 13 residues. V was trimmed by 1 base and J by 1 base, leaving 2 bases between them. The CDR3 sequence: CASSLESNQPQHF. The CDR3 DNA reads as TGTGCCAGCAGCTTAGAGAGCAATCAGCCCCAGCATTTT.

The chain has TRBV7-9 and TRBJ1-1; D might be TRBD1 (5 bases). V lost 3 bases to trimming and J lost 10 bases, with 12 bases between them. The germline V gene encodes CDR1 SEHNR and CDR2 FQNEAQ (reference sequence). This CDR3 region has 12 residues. Here the CDR3 DNA reads TGTGCCAGCAGCTTCGACCACGGGGGAGCTTTCTTT. Translated, it gives CASSFDHGGAFF.

Ten or more counts support this clone. The V and J genes are TRBV23-1 and TRBJ1-5; D gene ambiguous. TRBV23-1 belongs to the ORF category, with a function that is uncertain. The CDR3 contains 15 residues. V was trimmed by 0 bases and J by 6 bases, leaving 12 bases between them. CDR3 in amino acids: CASSQSGLQRQPQHF. The CDR3 DNA reads as TGCGCCAGCAGTCAATCAGGACTTCAACGTCAGCCCCAGCATTTT.

This clone was observed a handful of times. The chain uses TRBV28 and TRBJ2-6, with D tentatively TRBD1 (6 bases). V lost 5 bases to trimming and J lost 3 bases, with 8 bases between them. CDR1 is MDHEN, CDR2 SYDVKM, per germline. The CDR3 totals 14 residues. The CDR3 here is CASSHRVGANVLTF. Written as DNA, the CDR3 is TGTGCCAGCAGTCACAGGGTTGGGGCCAACGTCCTGACTTTC.

The chain employs TRBV30 and TRBJ2-3; 11 nucleotides agree with TRBD1. J lost 5 bases, V lost 2 bases, and 12 bases had no gene match. The CDR3 spans 17 residues. Germline loops: CDR1 GTSNPN, CDR2 SVGIG (reference sequence). CDR3 nucleotides: TGTGCCTGGAGTCTATTTATTAGGACAGGGGGCGTAGATACGCAGTATTTT. It is translated as CAWSLFIRTGGVDTQYF.